What follows describes a single TCR beta chain. The entry originates in a study of technical replicates of blood from a handful of donors. Repertoires were generated with immunoSEQ multiplex PCR, while TCRdb's copy carries only in-frame clones and drops some. The repertoire includes approximately 82,000 clones, 91% of them detected once, and roughly 0.37% sits in the top ten. CDR3 length: 14 residues. Germline loops: CDR1 SGDLS, CDR2 YYNGEE. V dropped 5 bases and J dropped 7 bases, with 18 bases sitting between them. The V call is TRBV9, the J call TRBJ1-2; possibly TRBD1 for D (6 bases). The sequence came from a human donor in good health. Some clones in this sample may be carry-over from other donors' samples. The sequenced sample was T cells isolated from PBMCs. The CDR3 is CASRINDRLGGYTF. The CDR3, as DNA: TGTGCCAGCAGGATTAATGACAGGTTAGGTGGCTACACCTTC.